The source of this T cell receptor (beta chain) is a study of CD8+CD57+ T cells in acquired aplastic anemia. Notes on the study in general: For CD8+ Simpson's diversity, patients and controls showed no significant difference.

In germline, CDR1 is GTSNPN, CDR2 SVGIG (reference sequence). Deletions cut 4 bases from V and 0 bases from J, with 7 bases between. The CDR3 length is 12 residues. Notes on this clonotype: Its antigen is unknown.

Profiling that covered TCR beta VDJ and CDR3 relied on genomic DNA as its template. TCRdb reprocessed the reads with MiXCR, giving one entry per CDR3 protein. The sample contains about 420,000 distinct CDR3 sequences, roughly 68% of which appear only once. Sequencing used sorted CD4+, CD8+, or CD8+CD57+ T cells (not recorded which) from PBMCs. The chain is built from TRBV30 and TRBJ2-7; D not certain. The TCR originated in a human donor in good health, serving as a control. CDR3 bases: TGTGCCTGGAATCAGAGCTCCTACGAGCAGTACTTC. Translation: CAWNQSSYEQYF.